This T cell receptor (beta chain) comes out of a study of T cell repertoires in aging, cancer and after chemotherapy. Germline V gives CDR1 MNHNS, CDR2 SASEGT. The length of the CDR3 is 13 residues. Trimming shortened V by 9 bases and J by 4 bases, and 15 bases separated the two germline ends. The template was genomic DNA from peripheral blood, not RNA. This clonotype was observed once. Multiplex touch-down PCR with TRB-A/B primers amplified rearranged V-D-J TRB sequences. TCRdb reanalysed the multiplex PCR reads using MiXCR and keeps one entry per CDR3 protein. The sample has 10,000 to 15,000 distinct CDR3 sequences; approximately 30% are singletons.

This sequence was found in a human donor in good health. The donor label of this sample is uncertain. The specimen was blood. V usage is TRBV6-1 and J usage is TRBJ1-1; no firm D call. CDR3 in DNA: TGTGCCAGTACCGCTTCCTTGGCCACTGAAGCTTTCTTT. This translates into CASTASLATEAFF.